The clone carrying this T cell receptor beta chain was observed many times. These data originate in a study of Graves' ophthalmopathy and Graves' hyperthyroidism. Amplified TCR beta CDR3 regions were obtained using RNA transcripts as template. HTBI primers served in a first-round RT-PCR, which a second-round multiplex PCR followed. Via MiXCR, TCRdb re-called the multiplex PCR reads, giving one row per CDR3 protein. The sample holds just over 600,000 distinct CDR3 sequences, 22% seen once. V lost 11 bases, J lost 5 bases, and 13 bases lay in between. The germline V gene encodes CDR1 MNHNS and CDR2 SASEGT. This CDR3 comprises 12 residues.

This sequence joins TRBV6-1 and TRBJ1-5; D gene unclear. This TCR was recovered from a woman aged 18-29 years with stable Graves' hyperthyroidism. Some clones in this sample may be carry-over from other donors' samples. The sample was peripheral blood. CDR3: CASGKVDQPQHF. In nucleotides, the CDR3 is TGTGCCTCCGGGAAAGTGGATCAGCCCCAGCATTTT.